A single sample gave rise to the 8 T cell receptor beta chains below, sequenced in a study of blood T cell repertoires in COVID-19. Profiling relied on immunoSEQ multiplex PCR, and the TCRdb table lists in-frame clones only, not all of them. The repertoire holds about 78,000 clones, with 88% as singletons. The sample comprised peripheral blood. These receptors came from a man between 65 and 85 years old with active or convalescent COVID-19.

The chain has TRBV12-3 or TRBV12-4 and TRBJ1-1; D uncertain. This CDR3 contains 12 residues. Trimming took 0 bases from V and 7 from J, leaving 6 bases between them. The CDR3 DNA sequence: TGTGCCAGCAGTTTAGCGGCAGGTGAAGCTTTCTTT. It yields the protein CASSLAAGEAFF.

The rearrangement links TRBV18 to TRBJ1-5, with TRBD1 matching over 7 bases. The germline V gene has CDR1 KGHSH and CDR2 LQKENI. CDR3 length: 15 amino acids. J was trimmed by 6 bases and V by 2 bases; bases with no gene match: 7. As DNA, the CDR3 is TGTGCCAGCTCACCAGACAGGGCATCAGCTCAGCCCCAGCATTTT. Its protein product is CASSPDRASAQPQHF.

J is TRBJ2-1 and V is TRBV28; TRBD2 aligns across 14 bases. V was clipped by 5 bases and J by 8 bases; unmatched bases: 8. This CDR3 comprises 16 residues. Germline lookup yields CDR1 MDHEN and CDR2 SYDVKM. This chain's CDR3 is CASSPSATSGGDEQFF. DNA for the CDR3: TGTGCCAGCAGTCCATCAGCGACTAGCGGGGGGGATGAGCAGTTCTTC.

This chain uses TRBV2 with TRBJ2-5, with D tentatively TRBD1 (6 bases). Germline assignment: CDR1 SNHLY and CDR2 FYNNEI. Trimming removed 5 bases from V and 4 bases from J, with 11 bases in between. The CDR3 runs 13 residues. The CDR3 loop is CASSSDRIETQYF. The DNA of the CDR3 is TGTGCCAGCAGTTCGGACAGAATAGAGACCCAGTACTTC.

The chain has TRBV4-1 and TRBJ2-6, with 11 positions matching TRBD1. V gave up 5 bases and J gave up 2 bases; unmatched junction bases: 5. The V gene's germline CDR1 is MGHRA and CDR2 YSYEKL. This CDR3 comprises 17 residues. The DNA for the CDR3 is TGCGCCAGCAGCGAAGCGGGACAGGGGGCTGGGGCCAACGTCCTGACTTTC. It codes for CASSEAGQGAGANVLTF.

This sequence joins TRBV5-1 and TRBJ2-4; 11 nucleotides match TRBD1. CDR3 size: 19 residues. Germline V gene lookup returns CDR1 SGHRS and CDR2 YFSETQ. V lost 6 bases to trimming and J lost 0 bases; unmatched junction nucleotides: 14. In DNA, the CDR3 is TGCGCCAGCAAACCCGGGACAGGGGGTAGGGAGCTAGCCAAAAACATTCAGTACTTC. This codes for CASKPGTGGRELAKNIQYF.

The rearrangement uses TRBV6-5 and TRBJ1-5; 10 nucleotides line up with TRBD1. The CDR3 totals 14 residues. Germline CDR1 reads MNHEY; CDR2 reads SVGAGI. The V and J ends lost 8 bases and 6 bases, in that order; junction bases with no gene match: 7. CDR3 protein: CASWDRGMGQPQHF. For the CDR3, the DNA is TGTGCCAGCTGGGACAGGGGAATGGGTCAGCCCCAGCATTTT.

This chain links TRBV19 with TRBJ2-3; possibly TRBD2 for D (5 bases). The V end was cut by 5 bases, the J end by 0 bases, with 6 bases between. This CDR3 region has 13 residues. CDR1 LNHDA and CDR2 SQIVND come from the germline V gene (reference sequence). CDR3 coding DNA: TGTGCCAGTAGTGGCGGGAGCACAGATACGCAGTATTTT. Protein: CASSGGSTDTQYF.